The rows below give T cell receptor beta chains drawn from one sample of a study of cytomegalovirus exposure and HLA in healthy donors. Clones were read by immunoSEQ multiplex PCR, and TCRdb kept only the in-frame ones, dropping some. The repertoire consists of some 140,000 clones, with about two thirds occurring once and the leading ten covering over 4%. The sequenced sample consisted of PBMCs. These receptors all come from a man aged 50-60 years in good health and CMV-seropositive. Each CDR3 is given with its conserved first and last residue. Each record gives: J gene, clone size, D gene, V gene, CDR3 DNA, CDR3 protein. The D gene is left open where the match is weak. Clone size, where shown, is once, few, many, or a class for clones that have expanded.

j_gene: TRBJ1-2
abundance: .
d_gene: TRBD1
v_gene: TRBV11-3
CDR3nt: TGTGCCAGCAGCTTGGGGGGACAGGGCCTCGGCTACACCTTC
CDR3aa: CASSLGGQGLGYTF

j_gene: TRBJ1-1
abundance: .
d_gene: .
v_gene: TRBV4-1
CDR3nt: TGCGCCAGCAGCCACACTACAGGGAAGAACACTGAAGCTTTCTTT
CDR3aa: CASSHTTGKNTEAFF

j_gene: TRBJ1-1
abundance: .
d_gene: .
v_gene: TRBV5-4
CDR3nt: TGTGCCAGCAGCAACAAGAACACTGAAGCTTTCTTT
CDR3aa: CASSNKNTEAFF

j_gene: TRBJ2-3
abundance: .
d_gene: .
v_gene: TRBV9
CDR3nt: TGTGCCAGCAGCGTACTCGGGACAGATACGCAGTATTTT
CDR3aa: CASSVLGTDTQYF

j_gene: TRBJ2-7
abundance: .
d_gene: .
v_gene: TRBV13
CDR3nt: TGTGCCAGCAGCAACCGCGGACAGAGCTACGAGCAGTACTTC
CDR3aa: CASSNRGQSYEQYF

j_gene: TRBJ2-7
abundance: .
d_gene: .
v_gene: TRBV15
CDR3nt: TGTGCCACCAGCACCCAGGAGGCCTACGAGCAGTACTTC
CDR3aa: CATSTQEAYEQYF

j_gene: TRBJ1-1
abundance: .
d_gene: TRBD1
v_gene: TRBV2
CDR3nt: TGTGCCAGCAGTGTCGTGACAGGGAGGACTGAAGCTTTCTTT
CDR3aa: CASSVVTGRTEAFF

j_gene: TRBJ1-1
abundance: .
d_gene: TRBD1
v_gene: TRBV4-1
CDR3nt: TGCGCCAGCAGCCAAGTGGGGACAGAGAACACTGAAGCTTTCTTT
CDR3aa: CASSQVGTENTEAFF

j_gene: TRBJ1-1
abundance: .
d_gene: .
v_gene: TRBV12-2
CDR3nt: TGTGCAAGTCGCTCTCCGGGGGAAGGGACTGAAGCTTTCTTT
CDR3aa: CASRSPGEGTEAFF

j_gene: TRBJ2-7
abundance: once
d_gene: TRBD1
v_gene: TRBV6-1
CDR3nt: TGTGCCAGCAGTCTGGTAACAGGGGGCCCCTACGAGCAGTACTTC
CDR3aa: CASSLVTGGPYEQYF

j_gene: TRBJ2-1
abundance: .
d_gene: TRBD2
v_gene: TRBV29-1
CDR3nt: TGCAGCGTTGAGGCGACTAGCGTCTCCTACAATGAGCAGTTCTTC
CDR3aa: CSVEATSVSYNEQFF

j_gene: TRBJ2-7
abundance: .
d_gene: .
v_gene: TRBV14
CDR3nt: TGTGCCAGCAGCCAAGAACTGGACAACTACGAGCAGTACTTC
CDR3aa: CASSQELDNYEQYF

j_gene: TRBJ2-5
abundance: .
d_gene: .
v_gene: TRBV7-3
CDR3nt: TGTGCCAGCAGCTTAAGAGGCGGGCCGTTCCAAGAGACCCAGTACTTC
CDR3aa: CASSLRGGPFQETQYF

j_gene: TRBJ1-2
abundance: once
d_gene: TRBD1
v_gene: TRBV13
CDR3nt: TGTGCCAGCAGCTTAAGACAGGGGGGAGGCTACACCTTC
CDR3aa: CASSLRQGGGYTF

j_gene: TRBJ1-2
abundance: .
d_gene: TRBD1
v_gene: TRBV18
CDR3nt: TGTGCCAGCTCACCAGAGACAGGGCTTGGCTACACCTTC
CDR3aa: CASSPETGLGYTF